The next 5 T cell receptor beta chains were all read from a single sample in a study of T-cell memory formation after mild COVID-19. From the 5' RACE reads, TCRdb called clonotypes with MiXCR, one entry per CDR3 protein. The data show around 200,000 distinct CDR3 sequences, 9.5% seen once. Material: PBMCs or a T cell subset sorted from them (not recorded which). The source of these receptors is a man aged 18 to 35 who had mild COVID-19 (a few samples of this study predate the infection). Cell type and time point are not known.

This chain connects TRBV15 to TRBJ1-1; 7 bases are shared with TRBD1. Germline V CDR1 and CDR2: LNHNV, YYDKDF (reference sequence). After removal of 2 bases from V and 8 bases from J, the junction contained 8 bases not matched to a gene. CDR3 size: 14 residues. CDR3 amino acids: CATSRPAGTVEAFF. Written as DNA, the CDR3 is TGTGCCACCAGCAGACCTGCCGGGACAGTAGAAGCTTTCTTT.

This clonotype was counted a few times. The V gene is TRBV6-5, the J gene TRBJ1-2; 7 nucleotides match TRBD1. Germline CDR1 MNHEY, CDR2 SVGAGI. Trimming cost V 6 bases and J 9 bases; bases outside gene matches: 7. This CDR3 is 12 amino acids long. In DNA form, the CDR3 reads TGTGCCAGCAGGCGACAGGGACGGAGCTACACCTTC. Translating gives CASRRQGRSYTF.

About this clonotype itself: The junction shows a germline mismatch at one end, possibly a read error. The chain uses TRBV14 and TRBJ2-3, with 7 bases identical to TRBD2. The CDR3 runs to 16 residues. Germline CDR1 is SGHDN and CDR2 is FVKESK. CDR3 protein: CASSEIASGCTDTQYF. The CDR3 DNA is TGCGCCAGCAGTGAGATCGCTAGCGGATGCACAGATACGCAGTATTTT.

This clonotype was seen a handful of times. V is TRBV7-3 and J is TRBJ2-7; D remains unclear. This CDR3 contains 15 residues. CDR1 is SGHTA and CDR2 is FQGTGA in the germline V gene. The CDR3 region is CASSVTHGRTYEQYV. Here the CDR3 DNA reads TGTGCCAGCAGCGTAACCCACGGCCGGACCTACGAGCAGTACGTC.

This clonotype appeared a few times. The V call is TRBV10-2, the J call TRBJ2-2, with a weak D call TRBD2 (5 bases). Looked up from germline, CDR1 is WSHSY and CDR2 is SAAADI. The CDR3 runs 16 residues. With 0 bases removed from V and 7 bases from J, the gap between germline ends came to 15 bases. The CDR3 coding sequence is TGCGCCAGCAGTGAGTCTCGGTCGGGGTTTGGCGGGGAGCTGTTTTTT. Its translation: CASSESRSGFGGELFF.